The 29 T cell receptor beta chains given below trace back to one sample, sequenced in a study of blood T cell repertoires in COVID-19. Sequencing was performed with immunoSEQ multiplex PCR; in TCRdb, only in-frame clones are kept and a portion is missing. The table shows about 180,000 clones, with around 88% occurring only once. Material for sequencing was peripheral blood. These receptors were collected from a woman aged 25 to 39 with acute or convalescent COVID-19.

The sample holds one count of this clone. This specimen includes other DNA sequences encoding the same CDR3. The chain carries TRBV5-1 and TRBJ2-1; D remains unclear. Germline lookup yields CDR1 SGHRS and CDR2 YFSETQ. This CDR3 has 12 amino acids. Trimming removed 4 bases at V and 8 bases at J, with 10 bases between. The CDR3, as DNA: TGCGCCAGCAGCCTGGGCCGAGATGAGCAGTTCTTC. As protein: CASSLGRDEQFF.

V usage is TRBV5-6 and J usage is TRBJ1-1; the match to TRBD1 covers 8 bases. J was trimmed by 5 bases and V by 4 bases; bases with no gene match: 13. From germline, CDR1 is SGHDT and CDR2 YYEEEE. The CDR3 runs 16 residues. The CDR3 bases are TGTGCCAGCAGCGGCTGGACAGGGAGTTATTTAACTGAAGCTTTCTTT. Amino acid sequence: CASSGWTGSYLTEAFF. The full variable domain, its missing parts supplied by reference TRBV5-6 and TRBJ1-1, is DAGVTQSPTHLIKTRGQQVTLRCSPKSGHDTVSWYQQALGQGPQFIFQYYEEEERQRGNFPDRFSGHQFPNYSSELNVNALLLGDSALYLCASSGWTGSYLTEAFFGQGTRLTVV.

The chain uses TRBV7-9 and TRBJ2-2; the match to TRBD2 covers 10 bases. There are 15 residues in the CDR3. V was pared by 4 bases and J by 6 bases, with 5 bases of the junction left unmatched. Germline CDR1 is SEHNR and CDR2 is FQNEAQ (reference sequence). The chain's CDR3 is CASSSSGRVAGELFF. The CDR3 region has the DNA TGTGCCAGCAGCTCCAGCGGGAGGGTGGCCGGGGAGCTGTTTTTT.

V and J are TRBV5-1 and TRBJ1-3; a weak D match, TRBD1 (6 bases). Trimming stripped 3 bases from V and 4 bases from J, with 14 bases between. CDR3 length: 15 residues. Germline-derived CDR1 and CDR2 are SGHRS and YFSETQ. CDR3 amino acids: CASSSTGTRGNTIYF. The CDR3 nucleotides are TGCGCCAGCAGCTCTACCGGGACACGCGGAAACACCATATATTTT.

V gene TRBV5-1 combines with J gene TRBJ2-5; the match to TRBD1 covers 7 bases. CDR1 is SGHRS, CDR2 YFSETQ, per germline. This CDR3 is 14 amino acids long. After removal of 6 bases from V and 1 base from J, the junction contained 6 bases not matched to a gene. In DNA form, the CDR3 reads TGCGCCAGCACATCCGGGACAGTCCAAGAGACCCAGTACTTC. Translation: CASTSGTVQETQYF.

This chain connects TRBV6-5 to TRBJ2-5; 7 bases map to TRBD2. Germline lookup yields CDR1 MNHEY and CDR2 SVGAGI. This CDR3 is built from 14 residues. Losses at the gene ends were 4 bases for V and 5 bases for J; bases not matched to a gene: 7. CDR3 nucleotides: TGTGCCAGCAGTTCCGTAGCGGGTCGGGAGACCCAGTACTTC. This sequence encodes CASSSVAGRETQYF.

J is TRBJ2-1 and V is TRBV9, with a possible D match to TRBD1 (7 bases). Germline V gene data show CDR1 as SGDLS and CDR2 as YYNGEE. The V and J ends lost 3 bases and 6 bases respectively, with 19 bases between them. The CDR3 consists of 16 residues. The CDR3 DNA is TGTGCCAGCAGCGGCCGATTAAGTCAGGGGGGCAATGAGCAGTTCTTC. Protein: CASSGRLSQGGNEQFF.

The gene calls are TRBV10-2 and TRBJ2-2, with TRBD2 matching 8 bases. The CDR3 length is 15 residues. The germline gives CDR1 WSHSY, CDR2 SAAADI. Trimming cost V 2 bases and J 8 bases; bases outside gene matches: 7. The CDR3 spells CASSEPTSGWGELFF. In nucleotides, the CDR3 is TGCGCCAGCAGTGAGCCCACTAGCGGTTGGGGGGAGCTGTTTTTT.

For this clone: A junction boundary mismatches the germline segment, possibly from a read error. The chain carries TRBV3-1 (or the pseudogene TRBV3-2) and TRBJ1-2; TRBD1 matches at 9 bases. This CDR3 contains 13 residues. Per germline, CDR1 LGHDT and CDR2 YNNKEL (reference sequence). CDR3 in DNA: TGTGCCAGCAGCCACACAGGGGGCGGGTGGTCTAACTTC. Translation: CASSHTGGGWSNF.

The chain links TRBV10-3 to TRBJ1-1; TRBD1 is a possible D gene (6 bases). V lost 0 bases and J lost 8, with 13 bases in between. CDR3 length equals 14 residues. The germline gives CDR1 ENHRY, CDR2 SYGVKD. In nucleotides, the CDR3 is TGTGCCATCAGTGAGTCGGGTTACGGGACAGAAGCTTTCTTT. This codes for CAISESGYGTEAFF.

The gene calls are TRBV14 and TRBJ1-2; D not resolved. V was trimmed by 0 bases and J by 4 bases, leaving 9 bases between them. The CDR3 is made up of 14 amino acids. The germline CDR1 and CDR2 sequences are SGHDN and FVKESK. The CDR3 DNA sequence: TGTGCCAGCAGCCAAGAAGCACAGTTCTATGGCTACACCTTC. Translated: CASSQEAQFYGYTF.

This clone came up once. The chain has TRBV11-2 and TRBJ1-4; 8 positions match TRBD1. V shed 6 bases and J 8 bases; nucleotides not matched to a gene: 8. The CDR3 is 14 amino acids. Germline V CDR1 and CDR2: SGHAT, FQNNGV. DNA for the CDR3: TGTGCCAGCAGAACATACAGGACAGGGGAAAAACTGTTTTTT. This sequence encodes CASRTYRTGEKLFF.

The chain recombines TRBV7-8 with TRBJ2-5; a possible D gene is TRBD2 (5 bases). Germline V gene lookup returns CDR1 SGHVS and CDR2 FQNEAQ. The CDR3 is 14 residues long. Trimming pared 2 bases from V and 3 bases from J, leaving 10 bases between. The CDR3 DNA sequence: TGTGCCAGCAGCTTACGGGAACATAAAGAGACCCAGTACTTC. This translates into CASSLREHKETQYF.

In nucleotides, the CDR3 is TGCGCCAGCAGCTTGGTGGCCGCAGCGCCGAATGAGCAGTTCTTC. Its protein is CASSLVAAAPNEQFF. The chain couples TRBV5-1 to TRBJ2-1; D is undetermined. Germline V lookup: CDR1 SGHRS, CDR2 YFSETQ. The CDR3 is 15 amino acids. The V end was cut by 0 bases, the J end by 7 bases, with 14 bases between.

The CDR3 loop reads CASSPFKARDRTDTQYF. CDR3 DNA: TGCGCCAGCAGCCCATTCAAGGCGAGGGATCGCACAGATACGCAGTATTTT. The gene calls are TRBV4-1 and TRBJ2-3, with a possible D match to TRBD2 (5 bases). There are 17 residues in the CDR3. Germline V gene data show CDR1 as MGHRA and CDR2 as YSYEKL. Between the trimmed V and J ends, which lost 4 bases and 1 base, there was a span of 18 bases.

CDR3: CASSQDRAGVTYEQYF. CDR3 coding DNA: TGTGCCAGCAGCCAAGACAGGGCAGGGGTGACCTACGAGCAGTACTTC. The rearrangement uses TRBV4-2 and TRBJ2-7, with a possible D match to TRBD1 (6 bases). This CDR3 region has 16 residues. V was clipped by 0 bases and J by 2 bases, with 14 bases between them. CDR1 LGHNA and CDR2 YNFKEQ come from the germline V gene.

The chain couples TRBV5-1 to TRBJ1-2, with D perhaps TRBD1 (6 bases). Trimming shortened V by 0 bases and J by 8 bases, and 14 bases separated the two germline ends. Germline values: CDR1 SGHRS, CDR2 YFSETQ. This CDR3 has 14 amino acids. This chain's CDR3 is CASSLGQGSGGYTF. The CDR3 nucleotides read TGCGCCAGCAGCTTGGGCCAGGGGAGCGGCGGCTACACCTTC.

V is TRBV20-1 and J is TRBJ1-4, with D possibly being TRBD1 (5 bases). V was pared by 3 bases and J by 4 bases, with 12 bases between. Germline V gene data show CDR1 as DFQATT and CDR2 as SNEGSKA (reference sequence). The CDR3 is 14 residues long. The CDR3 bases are TGCAGTGCTAGTATGGGGCCCCTTAATGAAAAACTGTTTTTT. As protein: CSASMGPLNEKLFF.

The CDR3 DNA is TGTGCCAGCAGTTTAAATCGGTGGGGCGGCACAGATACGCAGTATTTT. Amino acids: CASSLNRWGGTDTQYF. The V gene is TRBV27, the J gene TRBJ2-3; TRBD1 might be the D (5 bases). V lost 2 bases, J lost 1 base, and 13 bases lay in between. The V gene's germline CDR1 is MNHEY and CDR2 SMNVEV (reference sequence). There are 16 residues in the CDR3.

The chain has TRBV4-1 and TRBJ2-1, with D maybe TRBD2 (6 bases). CDR1 and CDR2 from the germline V gene are MGHRA and YSYEKL. This CDR3 is 15 amino acids long. V shed 1 base and J shed 11 bases, with 18 bases lying between them. CDR3 DNA: TGCGCCAGCAGCCAAGGTAACGCGGGACTTACTAAGCAGTTCTTC. Its protein is CASSQGNAGLTKQFF.

V usage is TRBV6-5 and J usage is TRBJ2-5; maybe TRBD1 (6 bases). Germline loops: CDR1 MNHEY, CDR2 SVGAGI. V was trimmed by 2 bases and J by 4 bases, leaving 8 bases between them. The CDR3 contains 13 residues. In nucleotides, the CDR3 is TGTGCCAGCAGTTACACAGGGCCAGAGACCCAGTACTTC. Translation: CASSYTGPETQYF.

The sample holds one count of this clone. The chain couples TRBV28 to TRBJ1-1; D gene uncertain. This CDR3 is built from 13 residues. The V gene lost 6 bases and the J gene lost 11 bases, with 19 bases spanning the gap. Germline CDR1 is MDHEN and CDR2 is SYDVKM. This CDR3 reads CASSPPDGLGAFF. The CDR3 region has the DNA TGTGCCAGCAGCCCCCCCGATGGACTTGGCGCTTTCTTT.

This chain joins TRBV9 and TRBJ1-5; a possible D gene is TRBD1 (5 bases). The V gene lost 0 bases and the J gene lost 7 bases, with 14 bases spanning the gap. Germline CDR1 SGDLS, CDR2 YYNGEE. This CDR3 region has 15 residues. The CDR3 loop is CASSVGSGRWQPQHF. CDR3 bases: TGTGCCAGCAGCGTAGGTTCAGGGCGTTGGCAGCCCCAGCATTTT.

As to this clone: The junction differs from germline at one of its ends, possibly a read error. V and J are TRBV5-6 and TRBJ2-5, with TRBD1 matching over 7 bases. Germline values: CDR1 SGHDT, CDR2 YYEEEE. The CDR3 covers 14 residues. CDR3 sequence reads: CAGSLGTVQETQYF. DNA for the CDR3: TGTGCCGGCAGCTTGGGGACAGTTCAAGAGACCCAGTACTTC.

V gene TRBV19 combines with J gene TRBJ2-2, with D possibly matching TRBD2 (8 bases). The V and J ends lost 0 bases and 6 bases respectively, with 11 bases between them. CDR3 length equals 15 residues. Germline-derived CDR1 and CDR2 are LNHDA and SQIVND (reference sequence). DNA for the CDR3: TGTGCCAGTAGTATAGACGGGAGGGGGCCCGGGGAGCTGTTTTTT. Amino acids: CASSIDGRGPGELFF.

This clone was seen once. The rearrangement links TRBV7-9 to TRBJ2-5; D is unclear. The V gene lost 5 bases and the J gene lost 4 bases, with 11 bases spanning the gap. The CDR3 runs to 13 residues. Per germline, CDR1 SEHNR and CDR2 FQNEAQ (reference sequence). For the CDR3, the DNA is TGTGCCAGCAGCGAACAAGATCGAGAGACCCAGTACTTC. Translating gives CASSEQDRETQYF.

The chain recombines TRBV3-1 (or the pseudogene TRBV3-2) with TRBJ2-7, with TRBD2 as a possible D gene (5 bases). V was pared by 3 bases and J by 8 bases, with 11 bases between. CDR1 and CDR2 (germline): LGHDT, YNNKEL (reference sequence). The CDR3 consists of 12 residues. CDR3 sequence: CASSQNTGKQYF. As DNA, the CDR3 is TGTGCCAGCAGCCAGAATACGGGGAAGCAGTACTTC.

This clone was counted a few times. The chain employs TRBV19 and TRBJ2-5; tentatively, D is TRBD1 (5 bases). CDR3 size: 13 residues. Trimming took off 5 bases at V and 1 base at J, with 8 bases between the two ends. Per the germline V gene, CDR1 is LNHDA and CDR2 is SQIVND (reference sequence). Here the CDR3 reads CASSYDSQETQYF. The CDR3 DNA reads TGTGCCAGTAGTTACGACAGCCAAGAGACCCAGTACTTC.

The chain uses TRBV27 and TRBJ1-5, with D hard to call. Trimming stripped 5 bases from V and 7 bases from J, with 12 bases between. From germline, CDR1 is MNHEY and CDR2 SMNVEV (reference sequence). The CDR3 is 13 amino acids. CDR3 loop: CASSASVSQPQHF. CDR3 nucleotide sequence: TGTGCCAGCAGTGCGTCGGTGTCCCAGCCCCAGCATTTT.